The rows below give T cell receptor beta chains drawn from one sample of a study of cytomegalovirus exposure and HLA in healthy donors. Generated by immunoSEQ multiplex PCR, the TCRdb table keeps only in-frame clones and is missing some. The data hold about 120,000 clones, with 86% observed a single time. Material: PBMCs. The receptors were gathered from a man between 35 and 55 years old in good health and CMV-seronegative. Each CDR3 is given with its conserved first and last residue. Clone size appears in some rows only: once, few, many, or a class for an expanded clone.

clone size | J gene | V gene | CDR3 protein
NA | TRBJ2-5 | TRBV7-2 | CASSLGGRETQYF
NA | TRBJ1-3 | TRBV5-1 | CASSFGAGRRSLSGNTIYF
NA | TRBJ2-5 | TRBV7-9 | CASSLEGSGGGETQYF
once | TRBJ2-6 | TRBV5-6 | CASSASGTGGAGANVLTF
NA | TRBJ2-5 | TRBV9 | CASSPQGVQETQYF
NA | TRBJ1-5 | TRBV6-6 | CASSYEGRQPQHF
NA | TRBJ1-6 | TRBV4-3 | CASSQVGTGSPLHF
NA | TRBJ1-1 | TRBV28 | CASSLTGAEAFF
few | TRBJ1-1 | TRBV7-6 | CASSHTSPGGTEAFF
few | TRBJ1-5 | TRBV4-2 | CASSRILKGGSDQDNQPQHF
NA | TRBJ2-7 | TRBV4-3 | CASSQDYDRGDEQYF
once | TRBJ1-6 | TRBV5-4 | CASSSPQGLGSYNSPLHF
NA | TRBJ1-6 | TRBV28 | CASWRQGPYNSPLHF
NA | TRBJ1-1 | TRBV7-8 | CASSWSGQGHTEAFF
NA | TRBJ1-1 | TRBV4-1 | CASMQTVMNTEAFF
NA | TRBJ2-7 | TRBV30 | CAQDRGGPEQYF
NA | TRBJ1-6 | TRBV6-1 | CASSADGESPLHF
few | TRBJ2-7 | TRBV5-1 | CASSLGGSSYEQYF
NA | TRBJ1-4 | TRBV15 | CATRFGQGAEKLFF
once | TRBJ1-2 | TRBV19 | CATADRNYGYTF